The rows below give T cell receptor beta chains drawn from one sample of a study of blood T cell repertoires in COVID-19. TCRdb keeps only in-frame clones here, not all; method: immunoSEQ multiplex PCR. Of 300,000 to 350,000 clones listed, 90% are singletons. The sample comprised PBMCs or T cells enriched from blood (not recorded which). These receptors were taken from a woman between 25 and 40 years old who had been exposed to COVID-19. CDR3s include the opening cysteine and the closing phenylalanine or tryptophan. D genes are given only for firm matches. Clone size, where shown, is once, few, many, or a class for clones that have expanded.

CDR3 DNA,CDR3 protein,J gene,V gene,clone size,D gene
TGTGCCAGCAGCCCTAGGGACAGCTACAATGAGCAGTTCTTC,CASSPRDSYNEQFF,TRBJ2-1,TRBV7-9,-,TRBD1
TGTGCCAGCAGCTACACGGGGGGGAACACTGAAGCTTTCTTT,CASSYTGGNTEAFF,TRBJ1-1,TRBV9,-,-
TGTGCCAGCTCACCCCCAGGGCACCAGGTGAACACTGAAGCTTTCTTT,CASSPPGHQVNTEAFF,TRBJ1-1,TRBV18,once,-
TGTGCCAGCAGTGTTTTTTGGACAGTAGAACGTCAGCCCCAGCATTTT,CASSVFWTVERQPQHF,TRBJ1-5,TRBV2,once,-
TGTGCCAGTAGTATTGGGCAGGGGAACACTGAAGCTTTCTTT,CASSIGQGNTEAFF,TRBJ1-1,TRBV19,-,-
TGTCTTGCGGACTGGGAATGCGAGCAGTACTTC,CLADWECEQYF,TRBJ2-7,TRBV21-1,-,-
TGTGCCAGCAGAAAACCGGGACAGGGGGATTATGGCTACACCTTC,CASRKPGQGDYGYTF,TRBJ1-2,TRBV11-2,-,TRBD1
TGTGCCAGCAGTTTTCGGGGCTACACCTTC,CASSFRGYTF,TRBJ1-2,TRBV12-3/TRBV12-4,-,-
TGTGCCAGCAGCGTCAGGGGAGAAGGAAGGTACGAGCAGTACTTC,CASSVRGEGRYEQYF,TRBJ2-7,TRBV6-5,-,-
TGTGCCAGCAGTAGCCCGGACAGGGTCTCCTACGAGCAGTACTTC,CASSSPDRVSYEQYF,TRBJ2-7,TRBV6-2/TRBV6-3,once,TRBD1
TGTGCCAGCAGTTCCGGGCAATGGCAGGGCCTCGGCATGAACACTGAAGCTTTCTTT,CASSSGQWQGLGMNTEAFF,TRBJ1-1,TRBV28,-,-
TGTGCCAGCAGTTCCCGCGGCAACACTGAAGCTTTCTTT,CASSSRGNTEAFF,TRBJ1-1,TRBV27,-,-
TGCGCCAGCAGCCTTAGGGAGAGTCAGCCCCAGCATTTT,CASSLRESQPQHF,TRBJ1-5,TRBV4-1,once,-
TGCAGTGTACCGGTCCGGGAGACCCAGTACTTC,CSVPVRETQYF,TRBJ2-5,TRBV20-1,-,-
TGTGCCAGCAGCTTCGGCCAGACGGGTCAGACCCAGTACTTC,CASSFGQTGQTQYF,TRBJ2-5,TRBV7-2,once,-
TGTGCCAGCAGATCGACCCTTGGCGGGACACCCCTCCACTTT,CASRSTLGGTPLHF,TRBJ1-6,TRBV11-1,once,-
TGTGCCAGCTTAAACCACATGAACACTGAAGCTTTCTTT,CASLNHMNTEAFF,TRBJ1-1,TRBV19,-,-
TGTGCCAGCAGCCAAGGTGGAGGGAACTATGGCTACACCTTC,CASSQGGGNYGYTF,TRBJ1-2,TRBV3-1/TRBV3-2,-,-
TGTGCCACCTCCGGGACAGGGGGGACCGGGGAGCTGTTTTTT,CATSGTGGTGELFF,TRBJ2-2,TRBV24-1,-,TRBD1
TGTGCCAGTAGTACTCACAGGGGAGGCAACGAGCAGTACTTC,CASSTHRGGNEQYF,TRBJ2-7,TRBV19,-,-
TGTGCCAGCAGTCCCGGAAGTCGGGGGGCCAAAAACATTCAGTACTTC,CASSPGSRGAKNIQYF,TRBJ2-4,TRBV27,-,-
TGTGCCAGCAGCTTGGGCCTCCAGGGGATCGTGGACACTGAAGCTTTCTTT,CASSLGLQGIVDTEAFF,TRBJ1-1,TRBV5-6,-,-
TGCGCCAGCAGTCTATGGGCCGGCACTGAAGCTTTCTTT,CASSLWAGTEAFF,TRBJ1-1,TRBV5-1,-,-
TGTGCCAGCTCACCGGGACAGGGGACCTCTGGCTACACCTTC,CASSPGQGTSGYTF,TRBJ1-2,TRBV18,-,TRBD1
TGTGCCTGGAGTTTCTGGGGGGTCGACAATGAGCAGTTCTTC,CAWSFWGVDNEQFF,TRBJ2-1,TRBV30,-,-
TGCGCCAGCAGCTTGGCGGGGTTTGGCGAAAAACTGTTTTTT,CASSLAGFGEKLFF,TRBJ1-4,TRBV5-1,-,-
TGTGCCAGCAGCCCAGGCCCAAGCGGACTGGTGGGGAATGAAAAACTGTTTTTT,CASSPGPSGLVGNEKLFF,TRBJ1-4,TRBV21-1,-,-
TGCAGCGTCCGACGGACTAGCGGGGGGGACTATAGGACAGATACGCAGTATTTT,CSVRRTSGGDYRTDTQYF,TRBJ2-3,TRBV29-1,-,TRBD2
TGTGCCATCAGTGATCCGCTCGGGGGTTCTGGCTACACCTTC,CAISDPLGGSGYTF,TRBJ1-2,TRBV10-3,-,-
TGTGCCAGTAGTGGCCGGGTCCAGGGCGTTGGAAAACTGTTTTTT,CASSGRVQGVGKLFF,TRBJ1-4,TRBV19,-,-
TGTGCCAGCAGCGACAAGAGCCCCGCGGAGACCCAGTACTTC,CASSDKSPAETQYF,TRBJ2-5,TRBV14,-,-
TGTGCCAGCAGCCAAGATCTCTCTTCTGGAAACACCATATATTTT,CASSQDLSSGNTIYF,TRBJ1-3,TRBV3-1/TRBV3-2,-,-
TGTGCCAGCAGCCCCGGGGACTATGGCTACACCTTC,CASSPGDYGYTF,TRBJ1-2,TRBV11-2,-,-
TGTGCCAGCAGCCTTCGGGGTGGGGATAATTCACCCCTCCACTTT,CASSLRGGDNSPLHF,TRBJ1-6,TRBV7-9,-,-
TGTGCCAGCACCAAGCTGGGGGCTCGAAACACCATATATTTT,CASTKLGARNTIYF,TRBJ1-3,TRBV5-4,few,-
TGTGCTAGTGGTTTGGGATACAAGGGACAGGGGGACTACAATGAGCAGTTCTTC,CASGLGYKGQGDYNEQFF,TRBJ2-1,TRBV12-5,-,TRBD1
TGTGCCACCAGCCCCACGGGGGGGAGGACTGAAGCTTTCTTT,CATSPTGGRTEAFF,TRBJ1-1,TRBV15,-,-